The clone carrying this T cell receptor (beta chain) was counted a few times. TCRdb passed the 5' RACE reads through MiXCR, listing each CDR3 protein once. The table lists 500,000 to 600,000 distinct CDR3 sequences, 20% to 25% of them singletons. These data originate in a study of identical twins. V lost 4 bases and J lost 10, with 14 bases in between. The CDR3 runs to 13 residues. The same specimen was also included in a second study, on T cells expressing NK-cell markers. This second study notes: Sorted CD3+CD56-NKG2C+, CD3+CD56+NKG2C- and CD3+CD56+NKG2C+ T cells were the source of the TCR beta repertoires. The study found dominant NKG2C+ clonotypes at about 1.0-8% of CD8+ T cells in roughly six donors. Four donors showed these clonotypes also leading the CD3+CD56-NKG2C+ fraction.

This chain links TRBV12-3 or TRBV12-4 with TRBJ2-1, with D perhaps TRBD1 or TRBD2 (6 bases each). Sequencing input: CD4+ T cells sorted from blood. The TCR comes from a young woman in good health. The CDR3 DNA sequence: TGTGCCAGCAGTTCGGGGGCCGTTGACGAGCAGTTCTTC. Protein product: CASSSGAVDEQFF.